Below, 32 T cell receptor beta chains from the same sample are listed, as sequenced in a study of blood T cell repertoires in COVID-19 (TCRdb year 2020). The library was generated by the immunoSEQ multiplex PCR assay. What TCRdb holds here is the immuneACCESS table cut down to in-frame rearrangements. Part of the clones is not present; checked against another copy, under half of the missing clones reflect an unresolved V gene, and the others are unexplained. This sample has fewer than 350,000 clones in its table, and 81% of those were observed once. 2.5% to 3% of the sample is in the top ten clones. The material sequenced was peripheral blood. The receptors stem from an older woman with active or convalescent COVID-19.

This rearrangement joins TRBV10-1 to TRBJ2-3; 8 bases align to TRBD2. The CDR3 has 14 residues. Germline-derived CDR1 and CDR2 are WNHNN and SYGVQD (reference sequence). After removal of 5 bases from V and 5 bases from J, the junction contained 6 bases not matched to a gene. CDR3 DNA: TGCGCCAGCAGTCGCGGGGGGCCGAGAGATACGCAGTATTTT. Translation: CASSRGGPRDTQYF.

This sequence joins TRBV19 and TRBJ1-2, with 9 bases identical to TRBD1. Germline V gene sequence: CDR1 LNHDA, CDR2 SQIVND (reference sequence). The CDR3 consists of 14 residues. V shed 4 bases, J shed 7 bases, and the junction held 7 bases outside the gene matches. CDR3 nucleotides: TGTGCCAGTAGTACCCACAGGGGGCTAGGTGGCTACACCTTC. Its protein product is CASSTHRGLGGYTF. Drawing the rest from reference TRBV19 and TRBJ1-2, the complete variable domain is DGGITQSPKYLFRKEGQNVTLSCEQNLNHDAMYWYRQDPGQGLRLIYYSQIVNDFQKGDIAEGYSVSREKKESFPLTVTSAQKNPTAFYLCASSTHRGLGGYTFGSGTRLTVV.

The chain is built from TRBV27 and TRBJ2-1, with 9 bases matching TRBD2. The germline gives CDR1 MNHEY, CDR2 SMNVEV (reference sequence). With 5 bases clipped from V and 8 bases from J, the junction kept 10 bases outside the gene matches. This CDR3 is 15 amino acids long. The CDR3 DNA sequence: TGTGCCAGCAGTGCCACGATTAGCGGGGGTCATGAGCAGTTCTTC. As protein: CASSATISGGHEQFF.

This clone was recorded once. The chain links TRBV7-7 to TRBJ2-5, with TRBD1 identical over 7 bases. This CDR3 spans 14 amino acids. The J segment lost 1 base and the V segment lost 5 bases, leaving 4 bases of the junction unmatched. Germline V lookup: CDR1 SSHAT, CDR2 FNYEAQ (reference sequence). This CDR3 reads CASSQTGLQETQYF. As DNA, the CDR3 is TGTGCCAGCAGCCAGACAGGGCTCCAAGAGACCCAGTACTTC. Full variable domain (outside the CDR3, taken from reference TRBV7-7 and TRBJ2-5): GAGVSQSPRYKVTKRGQDVTLRCDPISSHATLYWYQQALGQGPEFLTYFNYEAQPDKSGLPSDRFSAERPEGSISTLTIQRTEQRDSAMYRCASSQTGLQETQYFGPGTRLLVL.

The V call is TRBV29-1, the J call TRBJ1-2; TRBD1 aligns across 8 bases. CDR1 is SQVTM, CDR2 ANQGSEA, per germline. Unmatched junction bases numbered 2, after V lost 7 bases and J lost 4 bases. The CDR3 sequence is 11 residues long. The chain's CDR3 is CSEGQGYGYTF. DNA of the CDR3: TGCAGCGAAGGACAGGGCTATGGCTACACCTTC.

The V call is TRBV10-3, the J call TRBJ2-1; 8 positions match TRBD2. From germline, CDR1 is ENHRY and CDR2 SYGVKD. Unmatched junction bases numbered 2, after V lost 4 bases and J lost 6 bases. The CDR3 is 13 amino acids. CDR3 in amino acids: CAISATSGNEQFF. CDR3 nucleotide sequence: TGTGCCATCAGTGCCACTAGCGGCAATGAGCAGTTCTTC.

CDR3 in DNA: TGTGCCAGCAGCTTGGCCGGCCCGGGACAAAGCTATGGCTACACCTTC. Translating it yields CASSLAGPGQSYGYTF. The V call is TRBV5-4, the J call TRBJ1-2; D is perhaps TRBD1 (6 bases). The CDR3 is 16 amino acids. V was trimmed by 0 bases and J by 4 bases, leaving 16 bases between them. The germline CDR1 and CDR2 sequences are SGHNT and YYREEE (reference sequence).

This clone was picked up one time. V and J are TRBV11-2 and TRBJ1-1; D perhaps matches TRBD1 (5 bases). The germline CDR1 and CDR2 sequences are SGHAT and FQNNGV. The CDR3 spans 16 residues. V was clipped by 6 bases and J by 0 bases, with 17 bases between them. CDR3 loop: CASSSYQGNMNTEAFF. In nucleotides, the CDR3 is TGTGCCAGCAGTTCCTATCAGGGTAACATGAACACTGAAGCTTTCTTT.

In nucleotides, the CDR3 is TGTGCCAGCAGCCCCCCGAGTGCAACTAATGAAAAACTGTTTTTT. This gives the protein CASSPPSATNEKLFF. The chain combines TRBV27 with TRBJ1-4; D is ambiguous. The CDR3 loop spans 15 amino acids. In germline, CDR1 is MNHEY, CDR2 SMNVEV (reference sequence). Trimming stripped 6 bases from V and 0 bases from J, with 11 bases between.

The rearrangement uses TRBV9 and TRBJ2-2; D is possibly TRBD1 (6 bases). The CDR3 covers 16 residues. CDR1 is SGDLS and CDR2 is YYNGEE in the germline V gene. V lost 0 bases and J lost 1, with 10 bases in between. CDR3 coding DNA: TGTGCCAGCAGCGTAGTACCGGGACAGAACACCGGGGAGCTGTTTTTT. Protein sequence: CASSVVPGQNTGELFF.

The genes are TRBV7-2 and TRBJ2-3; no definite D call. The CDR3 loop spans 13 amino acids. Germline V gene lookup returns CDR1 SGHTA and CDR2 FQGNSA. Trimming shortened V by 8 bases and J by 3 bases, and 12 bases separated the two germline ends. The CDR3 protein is CASGLMVTDTQYF. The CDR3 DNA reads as TGTGCCAGCGGGCTCATGGTAACAGATACGCAGTATTTT.

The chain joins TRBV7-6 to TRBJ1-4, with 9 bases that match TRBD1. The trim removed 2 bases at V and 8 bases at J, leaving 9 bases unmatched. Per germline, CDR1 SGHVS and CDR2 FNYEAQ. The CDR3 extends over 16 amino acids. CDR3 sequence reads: CASSLNRGLSNEKLFF. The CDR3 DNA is TGTGCCAGCAGCTTAAACAGGGGGCTTTCCAACGAAAAACTGTTTTTT. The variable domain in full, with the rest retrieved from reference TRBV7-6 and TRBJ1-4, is GAGVSQSPRYKVTKRGQDVALRCDPISGHVSLYWYRQALGQGPEFLTYFNYEAQQDKSGLPNDRFSAERPEGSISTLTIQRTEQRDSAMYRCASSLNRGLSNEKLFFGSGTQLSVL.

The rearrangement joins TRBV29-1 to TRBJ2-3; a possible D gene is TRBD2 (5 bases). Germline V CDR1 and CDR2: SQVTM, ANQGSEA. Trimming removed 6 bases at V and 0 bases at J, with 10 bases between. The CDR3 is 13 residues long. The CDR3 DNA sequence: TGCAGCGTGCGCGGGCGAAGCACAGATACGCAGTATTTT. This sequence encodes CSVRGRSTDTQYF.

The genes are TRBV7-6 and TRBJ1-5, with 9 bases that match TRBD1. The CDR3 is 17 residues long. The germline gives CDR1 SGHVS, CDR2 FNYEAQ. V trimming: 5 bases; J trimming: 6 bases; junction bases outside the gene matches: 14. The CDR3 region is CASSPTPGQGLTQPQHF. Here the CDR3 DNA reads TGTGCCAGCAGCCCTACTCCGGGACAGGGTTTGACTCAGCCCCAGCATTTT.

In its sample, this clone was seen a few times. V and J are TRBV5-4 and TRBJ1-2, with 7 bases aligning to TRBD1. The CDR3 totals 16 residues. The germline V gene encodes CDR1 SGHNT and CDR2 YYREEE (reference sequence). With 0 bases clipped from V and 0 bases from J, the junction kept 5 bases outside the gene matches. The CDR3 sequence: CASSLAGRGANYGYTF. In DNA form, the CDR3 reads TGTGCCAGCAGCTTGGCGGGCAGGGGGGCTAACTATGGCTACACCTTC.

The CDR3 sequence is CASSVDPVNTEAFF. The CDR3 DNA reads as TGTGCCAGCAGCGTAGATCCAGTAAACACTGAAGCTTTCTTT. V and J are TRBV9 and TRBJ1-1, with unresolved D. The CDR3 extends over 14 amino acids. The ends were cut back, 0 bases at V and 2 bases at J, with 8 bases in the middle. Looked up from germline, CDR1 is SGDLS and CDR2 is YYNGEE.

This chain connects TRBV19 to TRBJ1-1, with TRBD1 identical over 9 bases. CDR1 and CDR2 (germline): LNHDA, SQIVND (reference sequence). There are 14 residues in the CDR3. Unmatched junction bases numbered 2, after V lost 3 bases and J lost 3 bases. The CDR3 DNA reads TGTGCCAGTAGTATGTGGACAGGGGACACTGAAGCTTTCTTT. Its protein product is CASSMWTGDTEAFF.

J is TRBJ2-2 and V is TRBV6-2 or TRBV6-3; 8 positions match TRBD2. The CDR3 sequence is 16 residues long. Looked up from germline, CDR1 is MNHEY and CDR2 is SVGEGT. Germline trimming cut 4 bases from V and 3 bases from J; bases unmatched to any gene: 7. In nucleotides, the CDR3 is TGTGCCAGCAGTTCCCCGGGGGGGTTACACACCGGGGAGCTGTTTTTT. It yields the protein CASSSPGGLHTGELFF.

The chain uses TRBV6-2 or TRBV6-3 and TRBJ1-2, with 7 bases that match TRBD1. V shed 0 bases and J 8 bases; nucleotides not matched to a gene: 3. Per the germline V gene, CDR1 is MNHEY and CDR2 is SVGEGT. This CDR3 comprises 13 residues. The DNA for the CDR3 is TGTGCCAGCAGTTACTCAGCGGACAGGGGCTACACCTTC. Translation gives CASSYSADRGYTF.

The CDR3 protein is CASSRRTDVAEAFF. The DNA for the CDR3 is TGCGCCAGCAGCCGGCGGACAGACGTGGCTGAAGCTTTCTTT. The chain recombines TRBV4-1 with TRBJ1-1; the D gene is possibly TRBD1 (6 bases). Germline CDR1 is MGHRA and CDR2 is YSYEKL. With 4 bases removed from V and 6 bases from J, the gap between germline ends came to 15 bases. This CDR3 is built from 14 residues.

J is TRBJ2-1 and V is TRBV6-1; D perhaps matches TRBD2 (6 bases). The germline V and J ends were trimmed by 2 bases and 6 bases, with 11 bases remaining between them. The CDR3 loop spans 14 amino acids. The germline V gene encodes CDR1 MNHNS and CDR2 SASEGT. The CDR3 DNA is TGTGCCAGCAGTGAAAACGGAGGGAGCAATGAGCAGTTCTTC. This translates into CASSENGGSNEQFF.

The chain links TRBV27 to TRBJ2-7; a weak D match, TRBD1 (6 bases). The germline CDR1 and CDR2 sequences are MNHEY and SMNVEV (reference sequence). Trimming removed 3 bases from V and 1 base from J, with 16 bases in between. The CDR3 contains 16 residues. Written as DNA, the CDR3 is TGTGCCAGCAGTTTCACCGGACAGATAAGATCCTACGAGCAGTACTTC. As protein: CASSFTGQIRSYEQYF.

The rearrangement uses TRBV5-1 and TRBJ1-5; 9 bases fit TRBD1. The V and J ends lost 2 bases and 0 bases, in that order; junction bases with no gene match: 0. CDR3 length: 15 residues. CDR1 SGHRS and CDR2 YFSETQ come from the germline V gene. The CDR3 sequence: CASSLQGASNQPQHF. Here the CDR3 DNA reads TGCGCCAGCAGCTTACAGGGGGCTAGCAATCAGCCCCAGCATTTT.

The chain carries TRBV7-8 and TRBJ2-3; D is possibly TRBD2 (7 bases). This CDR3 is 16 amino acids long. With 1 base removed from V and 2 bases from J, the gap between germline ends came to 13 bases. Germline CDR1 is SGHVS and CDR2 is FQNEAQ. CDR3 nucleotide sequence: TGTGCCAGCAGCTTAGGCCGGGGGGCAGCCACAGATACGCAGTATTTT. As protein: CASSLGRGAATDTQYF.

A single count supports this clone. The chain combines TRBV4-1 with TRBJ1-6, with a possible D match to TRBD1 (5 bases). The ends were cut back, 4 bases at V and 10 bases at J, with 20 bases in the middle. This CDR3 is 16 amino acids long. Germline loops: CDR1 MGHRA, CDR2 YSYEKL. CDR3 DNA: TGCGCCAGCAGCCGCCCTACAGGATCCCGGGAGTCACCCCTCCACTTT. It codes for CASSRPTGSRESPLHF.

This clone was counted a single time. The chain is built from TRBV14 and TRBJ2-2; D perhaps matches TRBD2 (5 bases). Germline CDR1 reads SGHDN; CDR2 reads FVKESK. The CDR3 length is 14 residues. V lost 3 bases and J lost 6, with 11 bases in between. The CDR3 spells CASSQLAGAGELFF. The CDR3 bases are TGTGCCAGCAGCCAGCTAGCAGGAGCCGGGGAGCTGTTTTTT.

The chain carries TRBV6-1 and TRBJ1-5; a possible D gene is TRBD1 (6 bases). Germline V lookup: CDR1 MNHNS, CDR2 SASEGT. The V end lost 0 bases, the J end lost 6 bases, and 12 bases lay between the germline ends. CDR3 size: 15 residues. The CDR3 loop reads CASSEARGAGQPQHF. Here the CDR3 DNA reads TGTGCCAGCAGTGAAGCGCGGGGGGCAGGTCAGCCCCAGCATTTT.

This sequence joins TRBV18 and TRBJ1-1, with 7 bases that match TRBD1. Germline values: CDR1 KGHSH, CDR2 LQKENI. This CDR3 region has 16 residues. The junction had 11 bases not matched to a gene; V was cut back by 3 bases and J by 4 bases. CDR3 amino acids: CASSPSLSGQLTEAFF. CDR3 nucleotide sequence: TGTGCCAGCTCACCCTCGTTATCGGGACAGCTCACTGAAGCTTTCTTT.

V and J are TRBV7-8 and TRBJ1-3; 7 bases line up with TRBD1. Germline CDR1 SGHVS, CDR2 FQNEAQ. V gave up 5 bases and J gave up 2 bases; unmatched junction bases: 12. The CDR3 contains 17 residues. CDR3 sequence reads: CASSNYRGGGAGNTIYF. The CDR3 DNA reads TGTGCCAGCAGCAACTACAGGGGAGGAGGCGCTGGAAACACCATATATTTT.

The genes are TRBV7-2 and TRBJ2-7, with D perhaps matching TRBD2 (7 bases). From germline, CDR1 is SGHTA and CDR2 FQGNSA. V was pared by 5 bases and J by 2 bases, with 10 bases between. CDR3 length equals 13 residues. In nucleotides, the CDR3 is TGTGCCAGCAGCCCCGGGGGGCCCTACGAGCAGTACTTC. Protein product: CASSPGGPYEQYF.

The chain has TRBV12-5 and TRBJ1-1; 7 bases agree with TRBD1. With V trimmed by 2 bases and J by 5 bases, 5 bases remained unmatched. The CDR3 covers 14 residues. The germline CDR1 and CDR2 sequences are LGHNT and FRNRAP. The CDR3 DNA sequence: TGTGCTAGTGGTTTGTCAGGGGGTAATACTGAAGCTTTCTTT. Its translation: CASGLSGGNTEAFF.

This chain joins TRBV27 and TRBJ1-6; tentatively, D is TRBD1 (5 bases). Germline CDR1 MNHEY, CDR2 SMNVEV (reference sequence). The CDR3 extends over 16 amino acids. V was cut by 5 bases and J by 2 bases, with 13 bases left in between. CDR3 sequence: CASSRVRGAYNSPLHF. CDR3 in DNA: TGTGCCAGCAGTCGGGTAAGGGGCGCCTATAATTCACCCCTCCACTTT.